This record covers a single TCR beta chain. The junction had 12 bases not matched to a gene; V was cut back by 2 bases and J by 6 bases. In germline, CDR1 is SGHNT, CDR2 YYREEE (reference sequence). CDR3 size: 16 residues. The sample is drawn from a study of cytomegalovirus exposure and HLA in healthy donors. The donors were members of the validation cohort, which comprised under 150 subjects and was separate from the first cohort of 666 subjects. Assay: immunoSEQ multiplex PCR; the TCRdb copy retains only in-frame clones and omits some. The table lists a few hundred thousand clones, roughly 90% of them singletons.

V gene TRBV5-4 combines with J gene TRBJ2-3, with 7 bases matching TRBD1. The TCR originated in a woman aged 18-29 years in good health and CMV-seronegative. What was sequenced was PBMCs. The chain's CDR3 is CASSFLVSTGTDTQYF. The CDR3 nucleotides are TGTGCCAGCAGCTTTCTCGTATCGACAGGGACCGATACGCAGTATTTT.